Presented here are 15 T cell receptor beta chains from one specimen sequenced in a study (dated 2022 in TCRdb). Library prep was done by the immunoSEQ multiplex PCR assay. The table comes from immuneACCESS by way of TCRdb, which keeps in-frame sequences with V and J called. Part of the clones is missing from these tables; in studies checked, under half for an unresolved V gene and the rest for unknown reasons. The sample table lists 55,000 to 70,000 clones, roughly 93% of them with a count of one. Together, the top ten hold 4.4% of the sample. The sample taken for sequencing was PBMCs. The source of these receptors is a man between 40 and 49 years old with rheumatoid arthritis.

The rearrangement uses TRBV3-1 (or the pseudogene TRBV3-2) and TRBJ1-1, with D unclear. Germline CDR1 and CDR2: LGHDT and YNNKEL (reference sequence). The CDR3 length is 14 residues. Trimming removed 1 base at V and 1 base at J, with 7 bases between. The CDR3, as DNA: TGTGCCAGCAGCCAAGGGCAAGAGAACACTGAAGCTTTCTTT. This translates into CASSQGQENTEAFF.

This clone was counted a single time. The CDR3 spells CASSVGQGAYEQYF. DNA of the CDR3: TGTGCCAGCAGCGTCGGACAGGGGGCCTACGAGCAGTACTTC. The chain has TRBV9 and TRBJ2-7; 10 bases are a match to TRBD1. The CDR3 covers 14 residues. Germline V lookup: CDR1 SGDLS, CDR2 YYNGEE. The ends lost 2 bases at V and 2 bases at J; junction bases unmatched: 1.

A few counts support this clone. The chain carries TRBV27 and TRBJ1-2; maybe TRBD1 (6 bases). V was cut by 6 bases and J by 3 bases, with 14 bases left in between. In germline, CDR1 is MNHEY, CDR2 SMNVEV (reference sequence). This CDR3 is 14 amino acids long. The CDR3 loop is CASRTLGGYYGYTF. The CDR3 region has the DNA TGTGCCAGCAGGACTTTAGGGGGGTACTATGGCTACACCTTC.

The rearrangement uses TRBV24-1 and TRBJ2-1; TRBD2 might be the D (6 bases). Between the trimmed V and J ends, which lost 5 bases and 3 bases, there was a span of 22 bases. The CDR3 covers 18 residues. In germline, CDR1 is KGHDR, CDR2 SFDVKD. The CDR3 protein is CATSALEQPGLNYNEQFF. The DNA for the CDR3 is TGTGCCACCAGTGCGCTCGAACAGCCGGGACTCAACTACAATGAGCAGTTCTTC.

V usage is TRBV28 and J usage is TRBJ1-6; D is possibly TRBD1 (5 bases). Germline V gene sequence: CDR1 MDHEN, CDR2 SYDVKM. This CDR3 comprises 14 residues. V was pared by 6 bases and J by 13 bases, with 19 bases between. The chain's CDR3 is CASRSGTPLIPLHF. The CDR3 bases are TGTGCCAGCAGATCAGGGACCCCTCTAATCCCCCTCCACTTT.

V gene TRBV19 combines with J gene TRBJ2-1; D uncertain. CDR3 size: 14 residues. CDR1 is LNHDA, CDR2 SQIVND, per germline (reference sequence). The V end lost 7 bases, the J end lost 4 bases, and 14 bases lay between the germline ends. CDR3 loop: CASTQSWGYNEQFF. CDR3 sequence (DNA): TGTGCCAGTACTCAGTCTTGGGGTTACAATGAGCAGTTCTTC. The full variable domain, rest sourced from reference TRBV19 and TRBJ2-1, is DGGITQSPKYLFRKEGQNVTLSCEQNLNHDAMYWYRQDPGQGLRLIYYSQIVNDFQKGDIAEGYSVSREKKESFPLTVTSAQKNPTAFYLCASTQSWGYNEQFFGPGTRLTVL.

This chain links TRBV19 with TRBJ1-1; D may be TRBD1 (6 bases). The ends were cut back, 0 bases at V and 4 bases at J, with 12 bases in the middle. Germline V lookup: CDR1 LNHDA, CDR2 SQIVND (reference sequence). CDR3 length: 15 residues. CDR3 nucleotides: TGTGCCAGTAGTATAGACCGGGGGCGGTTCACTGAAGCTTTCTTT. This codes for CASSIDRGRFTEAFF.

The genes are TRBV18 and TRBJ1-2, with D unclear. V was shortened by 1 base and J by 1 base, with 4 bases between the two germline ends. Germline lookup yields CDR1 KGHSH and CDR2 LQKENI. This CDR3 has 13 amino acids. The CDR3 loop reads CASSPQGNYGYTF. The DNA for the CDR3 is TGTGCCAGCTCACCACAGGGTAACTATGGCTACACCTTC. Full variable domain (missing parts from reference TRBV18 and TRBJ1-2): NAGVMQNPRHLVRRRGQEARLRCSPMKGHSHVYWYRQLPEEGLKFMVYLQKENIIDESGMPKERFSAEFPKEGPSILRIQQVVRGDSAAYFCASSPQGNYGYTFGSGTRLTVV.

The CDR3 spells CASSAAGIYGYTF. In DNA, the CDR3 is TGTGCCAGCAGCGCTGCAGGGATCTATGGCTACACCTTC. The chain employs TRBV5-6 and TRBJ1-2, with a weak D call TRBD1 (5 bases). The CDR3 sequence is 13 residues long. Germline CDR1 is SGHDT and CDR2 is YYEEEE. Trimming removed 4 bases from V and 4 bases from J, with 11 bases in between.

The chain uses TRBV7-9 and TRBJ1-1, with D perhaps TRBD1 (6 bases). The CDR3 has 14 amino acids. The germline CDR1 and CDR2 sequences are SEHNR and FQNEAQ (reference sequence). Trimming stripped 6 bases from V and 1 base from J, with 12 bases between. DNA for the CDR3: TGTGCCAGCAGAAAGCCGGGACAGAACACTGAAGCTTTCTTT. This codes for CASRKPGQNTEAFF.

The chain uses TRBV12-5 and TRBJ1-5; perhaps TRBD1 as D (5 bases). CDR1 is LGHNT and CDR2 is FRNRAP in the germline V gene. This CDR3 comprises 12 residues. Trimming cost V 6 bases and J 6 bases, with 9 bases left between them. CDR3 in DNA: TGTGCTAGTGGGCAGGGAGGTCAGCCCCAGCATTTT. Amino acids: CASGQGGQPQHF.

The gene calls are TRBV7-8 and TRBJ2-1; 10 bases are a match to TRBD2. The CDR3 runs to 17 residues. Germline V gene lookup returns CDR1 SGHVS and CDR2 FQNEAQ. V lost 0 bases, J lost 7 bases, and 9 bases stayed unmatched. Written as DNA, the CDR3 is TGTGCCAGCAGCTTAGCGCGTCAAGCGGGAGGGCCGAATGAGCAGTTCTTC. Translating it yields CASSLARQAGGPNEQFF. Based on the CDR3 plus reference TRBV7-8 and TRBJ2-1, the full variable domain is GAGVSQSPRYKVAKRGQDVALRCDPISGHVSLFWYQQALGQGPEFLTYFQNEAQLDKSGLPSDRFFAERPEGSVSTLKIQRTQQEDSAVYLCASSLARQAGGPNEQFFGPGTRLTVL.

The chain recombines TRBV2 with TRBJ2-5; a weak D match, TRBD1 (5 bases). Trimming removed 4 bases from V and 1 base from J, with 10 bases in between. The CDR3 is 14 residues long. Looked up from germline, CDR1 is SNHLY and CDR2 is FYNNEI. Here the CDR3 reads CASSARGLQETQYF. CDR3 coding DNA: TGTGCCAGCAGTGCTAGGGGCCTCCAAGAGACCCAGTACTTC.

This rearrangement joins TRBV28 to TRBJ1-1; D not certain. The CDR3 extends over 13 amino acids. Germline V gene sequence: CDR1 MDHEN, CDR2 SYDVKM. Trimming pared 3 bases from V and 8 bases from J, leaving 13 bases between. The CDR3 DNA is TGTGCCAGCAGTTTTGAAGAGCGAAGAGAAGCTTTCTTT. Translation gives CASSFEERREAFF.

The chain recombines TRBV7-9 with TRBJ2-1; D uncertain. The CDR3 length is 16 residues. In germline, CDR1 is SEHNR, CDR2 FQNEAQ (reference sequence). Trimming shortened V by 3 bases and J by 0 bases, and 12 bases separated the two germline ends. CDR3 sequence (DNA): TGTGCCAGCAGCTTCCTGACTCCGAGCTCCTACAATGAGCAGTTCTTC. Translation: CASSFLTPSSYNEQFF.